One sample yielded the 17 T cell receptor beta chains listed below, sequenced in a study of T cells after yellow fever vaccination. TCRdb processed the 5' RACE reads anew with MiXCR; each CDR3 protein has one entry. The sample records around 320,000 distinct CDR3 sequences, 9.5% to 12% being singletons. The starting material was CD4+ T cells sorted from PBMCs, obtained 45 days after the yellow fever booster vaccination. These receptors were collected from a man between 18 and 35 years old who received the YFV17D yellow fever vaccine.

The chain links TRBV15 to TRBJ2-2, with unresolved D. Trimming left V 0 bases short and J 7 bases short, with 12 bases between. Germline CDR1 LNHNV, CDR2 YYDKDF (reference sequence). This CDR3 spans 15 amino acids. The CDR3 coding sequence is TGTGCCACCAGCAGAGATCGAGAATGGGACGGGGAGCTGTTTTTT. This codes for CATSRDREWDGELFF.

V gene TRBV5-1 combines with J gene TRBJ2-3, with D perhaps TRBD1 (5 bases). This CDR3 has 15 amino acids. The V gene's germline CDR1 is SGHRS and CDR2 YFSETQ. The V gene lost 6 bases and the J gene lost 2 bases, with 16 bases spanning the gap. This CDR3 is CASNGQSGYTDTQYF. The CDR3 DNA reads as TGCGCCAGCAATGGTCAGTCAGGGTACACAGATACGCAGTATTTT.

Only a few counts were recorded for this clonotype. The chain joins TRBV7-2 to TRBJ1-1; 11 nucleotides match TRBD1. Germline assignment: CDR1 SGHTA and CDR2 FQGNSA. This CDR3 is built from 18 residues. J lost 3 bases, V lost 3 bases, and 12 bases had no gene match. The CDR3 nucleotides read TGTGCCAGCAGCTTGGCCGGGACAGGGGGAATTACGTACACTGAAGCTTTCTTT. It translates to CASSLAGTGGITYTEAFF.

This clonotype has a count of ten or more. This chain connects TRBV29-1 to TRBJ1-1; maybe TRBD1 (5 bases). The CDR3 covers 15 residues. Trimming took 4 bases from V and 0 from J, leaving 15 bases between them. Germline CDR1 is SQVTM and CDR2 is ANQGSEA. CDR3 protein: CSVAPGWGMNTEAFF. As DNA, the CDR3 is TGCAGCGTTGCACCGGGTTGGGGGATGAACACTGAAGCTTTCTTT.

This clonotype has a handful of counts. The chain combines TRBV10-3 with TRBJ2-7; 10 nucleotides match TRBD1. J gave up 0 bases and V 5 bases, and 1 base lay outside the gene matches. The V gene's germline CDR1 is ENHRY and CDR2 SYGVKD. The CDR3 consists of 14 residues. CDR3 sequence reads: CAISRDRGSYEQYV. The DNA of the CDR3 is TGTGCCATCAGTCGGGACAGGGGCTCCTACGAGCAGTACGTC.

V is TRBV3-1 and J is TRBJ1-4, with D perhaps TRBD1 (5 bases). The V gene's germline CDR1 is LGHDT and CDR2 YNNKEL (reference sequence). V was shortened by 4 bases and J by 12 bases, with 18 bases between the two germline ends. The CDR3 contains 14 residues. In DNA form, the CDR3 reads TGTGCCAGCAGCCGCAAAGGAGCGGGGGATCAACTGTTTTTT. Translating gives CASSRKGAGDQLFF.

This clonotype was seen a few times. The chain couples TRBV5-6 to TRBJ1-2; D might be TRBD1 (6 bases). Trimming left V 2 bases short and J 8 bases short, with 13 bases between. This CDR3 is built from 13 residues. Per germline, CDR1 SGHDT and CDR2 YYEEEE. In DNA, the CDR3 is TGTGCCAGCAGCTTTGGGGGGGCGCCGGGCTACACCTTC. This encodes CASSFGGAPGYTF.

The rearrangement uses TRBV4-3 and TRBJ1-1, with a weak D call TRBD1 (5 bases). This CDR3 comprises 13 residues. V lost 0 bases and J lost 10, with 12 bases in between. From germline, CDR1 is LGHNA and CDR2 YSLEER. CDR3 bases: TGCGCCAGCAGCCAAGATCGGGGGACGGGAGCTTTCTTT. Protein: CASSQDRGTGAFF.

This clonotype showed up just a few times. The rearrangement links TRBV4-2 to TRBJ1-5, with a tentative D call TRBD1 (5 bases). Trimming took off 0 bases at V and 1 base at J, with 16 bases between the two ends. The CDR3 runs to 18 residues. Germline CDR1 reads LGHNA; CDR2 reads YNFKEQ. CDR3 protein: CASSQDYWAGKSNQPQHF. The CDR3 DNA follows: TGTGCCAGCAGCCAAGATTACTGGGCAGGGAAGAGCAATCAGCCCCAGCATTTT.

This chain joins TRBV5-4 and TRBJ2-3, with 8 bases matching TRBD2. After removal of 1 base from V and 4 bases from J, the junction contained 2 bases not matched to a gene. The germline CDR1 and CDR2 sequences are SGHNT and YYREEE (reference sequence). The CDR3 consists of 14 residues. The CDR3 DNA is TGTGCCAGCAGCTTGAAAGCGGGGGCAGATACGCAGTATTTT. Its translation: CASSLKAGADTQYF. The full variable domain, rest sourced from reference TRBV5-4 and TRBJ2-3, is ETGVTQSPTHLIKTRGQQVTLRCSSQSGHNTVSWYQQALGQGPQFIFQYYREEENGRGNFPPRFSGLQFPNYSSELNVNALELDDSALYLCASSLKAGADTQYFGPGTRLTVL.

The table lists this clonotype with many counts. The chain is built from TRBV4-1 and TRBJ2-1, with 10 bases identical to TRBD1. The junction had 3 bases not matched to a gene; V was cut back by 3 bases and J by 4 bases. Germline values: CDR1 MGHRA, CDR2 YSYEKL. The CDR3 length is 15 residues. The CDR3 region is CASSQPGQGYNEQFF. The CDR3 DNA reads TGCGCCAGCAGCCAGCCGGGACAGGGGTACAATGAGCAGTTCTTC.

This clonotype came up a few times. J is TRBJ2-2 and V is TRBV6-5, with TRBD2 matching over 9 bases. Germline assignment: CDR1 MNHEY and CDR2 SVGAGI. The CDR3 consists of 16 residues. Germline trimming cut 8 bases from V and 6 bases from J; bases unmatched to any gene: 13. CDR3 DNA: TGTGCCAGCCGCGAGCGGGGGGCCTCCGGCCCCGGGGAGCTGTTTTTT. This codes for CASRERGASGPGELFF.

Only a few counts were recorded for this clonotype. The chain links TRBV18 to TRBJ2-5; 10 positions match TRBD2. V shed 6 bases and J 0 bases; nucleotides not matched to a gene: 13. Germline CDR1 and CDR2: KGHSH and LQKENI. The length of the CDR3 is 18 residues. The CDR3 spells CASSPNARTSGNQETQYF. In nucleotides, the CDR3 is TGTGCCAGCTCCCCGAACGCCCGGACTAGCGGTAACCAAGAGACCCAGTACTTC.

This rearrangement joins TRBV18 to TRBJ1-1; tentatively, D is TRBD1 (6 bases). V dropped 4 bases and J dropped 6 bases, with 18 bases sitting between them. The germline V gene has CDR1 KGHSH and CDR2 LQKENI. The CDR3 has 15 residues. DNA of the CDR3: TGTGCCAGCTCACTCGGCGGCCAGGGGCGTTCTGAAGCTTTCTTT. This codes for CASSLGGQGRSEAFF.

The V gene is TRBV4-3, the J gene TRBJ1-1, with D possibly TRBD1 on 5 matching bases. CDR1 is LGHNA and CDR2 is YSLEER in the germline V gene. This CDR3 comprises 14 residues. Trimming left V 4 bases short and J 3 bases short, with 12 bases between. The CDR3 loop reads CASSLDTRDTEAFF. For the CDR3, the DNA is TGCGCCAGCAGCCTGGACACGAGGGACACTGAAGCTTTCTTT.

The CDR3 DNA follows: TGTGCCAGCAGTTGGGGCGATAAGAGCACTGAAGCTTTCTTT. Its protein product is CASSWGDKSTEAFF. The rearrangement joins TRBV6-5 to TRBJ1-1, with a weak D call TRBD1 (5 bases). The CDR3 extends over 14 amino acids. V was shortened by 4 bases and J by 4 bases, with 13 bases between the two germline ends. Germline CDR1 MNHEY, CDR2 SVGAGI.

This clonotype has more than one count but fewer than ten. The chain couples TRBV28 to TRBJ2-2; TRBD2 might be the D (5 bases). V was clipped by 9 bases and J by 6 bases, with 17 bases between them. The CDR3 has 14 residues. Germline CDR1 reads MDHEN; CDR2 reads SYDVKM. CDR3 in amino acids: CASFEGETAGELFF. The DNA for the CDR3 is TGTGCCAGTTTCGAGGGTGAGACGGCCGGGGAGCTGTTTTTT.